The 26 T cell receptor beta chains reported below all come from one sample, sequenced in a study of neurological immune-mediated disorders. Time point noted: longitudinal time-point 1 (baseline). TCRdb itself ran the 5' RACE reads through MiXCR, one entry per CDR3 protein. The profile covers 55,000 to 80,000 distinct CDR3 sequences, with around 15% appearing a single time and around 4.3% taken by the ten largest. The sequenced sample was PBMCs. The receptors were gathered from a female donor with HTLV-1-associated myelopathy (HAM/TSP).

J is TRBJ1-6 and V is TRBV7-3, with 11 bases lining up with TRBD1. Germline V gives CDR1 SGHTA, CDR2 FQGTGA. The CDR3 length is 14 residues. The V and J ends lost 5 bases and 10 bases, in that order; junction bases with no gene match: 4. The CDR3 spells CASSAGQGESPLHF. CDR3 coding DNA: TGTGCCAGCAGCGCGGGACAGGGGGAATCACCCCTCCACTTT.

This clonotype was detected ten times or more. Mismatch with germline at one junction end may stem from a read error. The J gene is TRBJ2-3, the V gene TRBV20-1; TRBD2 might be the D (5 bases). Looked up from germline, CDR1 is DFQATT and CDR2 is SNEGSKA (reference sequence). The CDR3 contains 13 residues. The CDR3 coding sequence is TGCAGTGCGAGAGAGAGGGTAACAGATACGCAGTATTTT. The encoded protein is CSARERVTDTQYF.

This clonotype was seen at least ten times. The CDR3 sequence is CSASRGYSYNEQFF. The CDR3 DNA reads as TGCAGTGCTAGCCGCGGGTACTCCTACAATGAGCAGTTCTTC. This chain uses TRBV20-1 with TRBJ2-1; weak D call: TRBD2 (5 bases). Trimming removed 3 bases from V and 0 bases from J, with 9 bases in between. From germline, CDR1 is DFQATT and CDR2 SNEGSKA (reference sequence). This CDR3 contains 14 residues.

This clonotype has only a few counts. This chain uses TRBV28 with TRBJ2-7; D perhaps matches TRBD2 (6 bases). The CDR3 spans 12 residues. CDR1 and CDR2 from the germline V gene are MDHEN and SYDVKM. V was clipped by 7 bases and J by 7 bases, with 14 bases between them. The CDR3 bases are TGTGCCAGCAAAGCCGGGGGAAGGGAGCAGTACTTC. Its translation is CASKAGGREQYF.

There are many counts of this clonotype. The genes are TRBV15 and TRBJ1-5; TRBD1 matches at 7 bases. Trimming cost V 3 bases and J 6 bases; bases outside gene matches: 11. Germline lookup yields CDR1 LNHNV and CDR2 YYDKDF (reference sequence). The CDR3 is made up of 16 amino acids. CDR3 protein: CATSRTGTDITQPQHF. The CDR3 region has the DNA TGTGCCACCAGCAGGACCGGGACAGATATTACTCAGCCCCAGCATTTT. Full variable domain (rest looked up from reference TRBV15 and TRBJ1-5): DAMVIQNPRYQVTQFGKPVTLSCSQTLNHNVMYWYQQKSSQAPKLLFHYYDKDFNNEADTPDNFQSRRPNTSFCFLDIRSPGLGDTAMYLCATSRTGTDITQPQHFGDGTRLSIL.

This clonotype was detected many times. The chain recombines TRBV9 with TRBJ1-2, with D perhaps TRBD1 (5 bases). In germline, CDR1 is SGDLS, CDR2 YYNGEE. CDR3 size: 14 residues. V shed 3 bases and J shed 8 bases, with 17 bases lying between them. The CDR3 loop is CASSGYGTAGGYTF. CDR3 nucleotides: TGTGCCAGCAGCGGGTACGGGACGGCGGGGGGCTACACCTTC.

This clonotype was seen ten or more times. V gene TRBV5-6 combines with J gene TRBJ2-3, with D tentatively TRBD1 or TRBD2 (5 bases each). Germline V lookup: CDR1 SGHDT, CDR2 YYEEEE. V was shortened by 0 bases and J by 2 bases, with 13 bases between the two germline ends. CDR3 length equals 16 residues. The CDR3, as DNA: TGTGCCAGCAGCTTGGCCGCAGGGACCCCCACAGATACGCAGTATTTT. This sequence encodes CASSLAAGTPTDTQYF.

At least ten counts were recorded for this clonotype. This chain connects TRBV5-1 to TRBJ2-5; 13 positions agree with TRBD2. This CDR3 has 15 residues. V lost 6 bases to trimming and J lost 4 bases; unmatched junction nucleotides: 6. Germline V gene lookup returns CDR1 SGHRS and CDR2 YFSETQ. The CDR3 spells CASTPLAGGPETQYF. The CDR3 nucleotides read TGCGCCAGCACCCCACTAGCGGGGGGGCCAGAGACCCAGTACTTC.

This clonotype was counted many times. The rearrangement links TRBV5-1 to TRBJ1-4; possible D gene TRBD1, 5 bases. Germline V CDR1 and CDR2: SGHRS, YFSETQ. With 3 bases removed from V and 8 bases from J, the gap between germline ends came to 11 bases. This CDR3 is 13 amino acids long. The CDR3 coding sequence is TGCGCCAGCAGCTGGGGGAGTAAGGAAAAACTGTTTTTT. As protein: CASSWGSKEKLFF.

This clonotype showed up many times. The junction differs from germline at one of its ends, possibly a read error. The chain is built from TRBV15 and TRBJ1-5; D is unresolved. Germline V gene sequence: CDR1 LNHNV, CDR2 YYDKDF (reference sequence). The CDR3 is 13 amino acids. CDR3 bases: TGTGCTACCAGCAGAGGGTTCAATCAGCCCCAGCATTTT. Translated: CATSRGFNQPQHF.

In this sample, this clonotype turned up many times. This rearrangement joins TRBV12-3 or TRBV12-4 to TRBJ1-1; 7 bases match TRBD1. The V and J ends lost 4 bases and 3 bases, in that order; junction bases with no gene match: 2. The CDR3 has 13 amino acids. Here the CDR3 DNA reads TGTGCCAGCAGTTACGACAGGGACACTGAAGCTTTCTTT. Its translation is CASSYDRDTEAFF.

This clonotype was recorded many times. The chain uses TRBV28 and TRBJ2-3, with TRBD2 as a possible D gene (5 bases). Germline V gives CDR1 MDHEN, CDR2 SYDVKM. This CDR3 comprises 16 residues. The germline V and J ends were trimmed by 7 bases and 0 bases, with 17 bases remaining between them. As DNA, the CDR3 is TGTGCCAGCACCCATAGGTCGACTAAAAGCACAGATACGCAGTATTTT. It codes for CASTHRSTKSTDTQYF. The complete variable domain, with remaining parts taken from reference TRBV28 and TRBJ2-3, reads DVKVTQSSRYLVKRTGEKVFLECVQDMDHENMFWYRQDPGLGLRLIYFSYDVKMKEKGDIPEGYSVSREKKERFSLILESASTNQTSMYLCASTHRSTKSTDTQYFGPGTRLTVL.

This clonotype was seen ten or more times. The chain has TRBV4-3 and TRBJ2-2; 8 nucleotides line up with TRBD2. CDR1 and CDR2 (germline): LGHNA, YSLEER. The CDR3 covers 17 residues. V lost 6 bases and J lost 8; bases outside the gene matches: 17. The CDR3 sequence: CASRHLGGGQGTGELFF. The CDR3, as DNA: TGCGCCAGCAGACATCTCGGGGGGGGGCAAGGCACTGGGGAGCTGTTTTTT.

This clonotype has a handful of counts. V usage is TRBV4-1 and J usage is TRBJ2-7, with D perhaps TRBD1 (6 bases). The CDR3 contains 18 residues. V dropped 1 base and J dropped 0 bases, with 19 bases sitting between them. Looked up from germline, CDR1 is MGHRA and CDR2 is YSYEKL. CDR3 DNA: TGCGCCAGCAGCCAAGTCGGTCTGACAGGCGCGAGCTCCTACGAGCAGTACTTC. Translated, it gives CASSQVGLTGASSYEQYF.

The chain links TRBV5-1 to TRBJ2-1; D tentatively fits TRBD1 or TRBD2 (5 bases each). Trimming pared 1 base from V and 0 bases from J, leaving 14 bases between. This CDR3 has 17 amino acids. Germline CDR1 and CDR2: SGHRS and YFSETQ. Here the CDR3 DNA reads TGCGCCAGCAGCTTGTATTTCGGGACGAGCTCCTACAATGAGCAGTTCTTC. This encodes CASSLYFGTSSYNEQFF. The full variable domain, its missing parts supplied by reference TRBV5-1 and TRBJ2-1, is KAGVTQTPRYLIKTRGQQVTLSCSPISGHRSVSWYQQTPGQGLQFLFEYFSETQRNKGNFPGRFSGRQFSNSRSEMNVSTLELGDSALYLCASSLYFGTSSYNEQFFGPGTRLTVL.

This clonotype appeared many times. CDR3 nucleotide sequence: TGCGCCAGCAGCTCGGGACAGGGAGCCTACAATGAGCAGTTCTTC. Protein sequence: CASSSGQGAYNEQFF. The V call is TRBV5-1, the J call TRBJ2-1, with 9 bases identical to TRBD1. J lost 2 bases, V lost 3 bases, and 3 bases had no gene match. The germline V gene has CDR1 SGHRS and CDR2 YFSETQ. The CDR3 loop spans 15 amino acids.

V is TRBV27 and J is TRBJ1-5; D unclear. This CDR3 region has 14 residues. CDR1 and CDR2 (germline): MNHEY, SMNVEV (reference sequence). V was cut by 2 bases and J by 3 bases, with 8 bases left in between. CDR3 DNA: TGTGCCAGCAGTTTAACGGGATTCAATCAGCCCCAGCATTTT. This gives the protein CASSLTGFNQPQHF.

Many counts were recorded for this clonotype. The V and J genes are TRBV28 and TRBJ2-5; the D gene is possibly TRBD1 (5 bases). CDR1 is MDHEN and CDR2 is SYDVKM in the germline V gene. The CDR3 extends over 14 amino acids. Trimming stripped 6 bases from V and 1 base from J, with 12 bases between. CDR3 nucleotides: TGTGCCAGCAGGTCCCTGGGGCCCCAAGAGACCCAGTACTTC. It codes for CASRSLGPQETQYF.

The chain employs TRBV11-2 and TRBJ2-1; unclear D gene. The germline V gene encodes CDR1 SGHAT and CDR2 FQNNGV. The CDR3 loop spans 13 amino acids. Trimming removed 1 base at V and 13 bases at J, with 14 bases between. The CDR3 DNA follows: TGTGCCAGCAGCTTAGTGACGGGCCCGAGTCAGTTCTTC. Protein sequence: CASSLVTGPSQFF.

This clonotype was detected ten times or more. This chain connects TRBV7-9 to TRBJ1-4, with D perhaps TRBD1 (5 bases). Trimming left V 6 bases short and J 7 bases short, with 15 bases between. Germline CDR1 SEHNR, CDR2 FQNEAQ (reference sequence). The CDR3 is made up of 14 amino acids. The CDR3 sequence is CASSKQAGPEKLFF. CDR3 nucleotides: TGTGCCAGCAGTAAACAGGCCGGGCCTGAAAAACTGTTTTTT.

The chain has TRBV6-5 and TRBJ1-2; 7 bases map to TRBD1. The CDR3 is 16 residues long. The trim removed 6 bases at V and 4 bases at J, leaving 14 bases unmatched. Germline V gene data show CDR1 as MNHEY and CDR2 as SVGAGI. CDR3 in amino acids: CASSADRPAHRYGYTF. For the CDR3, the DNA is TGTGCCAGCAGCGCGGACAGGCCCGCGCATCGCTATGGCTACACCTTC.

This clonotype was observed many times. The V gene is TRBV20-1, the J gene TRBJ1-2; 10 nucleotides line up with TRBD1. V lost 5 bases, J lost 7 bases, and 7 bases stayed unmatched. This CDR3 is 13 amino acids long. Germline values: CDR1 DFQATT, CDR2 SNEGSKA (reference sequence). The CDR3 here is CSAPRQGASGYTF. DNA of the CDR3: TGCAGTGCTCCACGACAGGGGGCAAGTGGCTACACCTTC.

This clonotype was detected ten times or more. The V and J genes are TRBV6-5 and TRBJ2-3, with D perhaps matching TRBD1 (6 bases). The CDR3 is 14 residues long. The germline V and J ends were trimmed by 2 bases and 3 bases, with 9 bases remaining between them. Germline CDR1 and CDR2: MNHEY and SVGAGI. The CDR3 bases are TGTGCCAGCAGTTACGGGGGCCAGACAGATACGCAGTATTTT. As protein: CASSYGGQTDTQYF.

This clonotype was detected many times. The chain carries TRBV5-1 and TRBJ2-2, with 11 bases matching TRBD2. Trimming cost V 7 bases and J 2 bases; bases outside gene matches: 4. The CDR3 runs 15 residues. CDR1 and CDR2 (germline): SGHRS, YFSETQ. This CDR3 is CASRTSGGNTGELFF. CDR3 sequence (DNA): TGCGCCAGCCGAACTAGCGGGGGAAACACCGGGGAGCTGTTTTTT.

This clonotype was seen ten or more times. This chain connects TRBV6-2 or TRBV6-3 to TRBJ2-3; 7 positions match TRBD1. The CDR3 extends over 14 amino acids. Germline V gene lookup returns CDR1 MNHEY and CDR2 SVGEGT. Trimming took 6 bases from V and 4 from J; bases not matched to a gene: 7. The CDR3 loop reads CASSPGTVADTQYF. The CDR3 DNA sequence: TGTGCCAGCAGCCCCGGGACAGTGGCAGATACGCAGTATTTT.

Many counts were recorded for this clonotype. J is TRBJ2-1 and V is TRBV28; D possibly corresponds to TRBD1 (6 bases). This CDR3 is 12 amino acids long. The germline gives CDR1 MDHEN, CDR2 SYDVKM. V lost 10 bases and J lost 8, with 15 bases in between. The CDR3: CAIISGADEQFF. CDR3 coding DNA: TGTGCCATCATTTCAGGGGCGGATGAGCAGTTCTTC.